This T cell receptor (beta chain) was documented in a study of control samples from healthy donors and cancer patients. TCRdb keeps only in-frame clones here, not all; method: immunoSEQ multiplex PCR. Of 90,000 to 150,000 clones listed, 90% to 95% were seen once; the top ten hold less than 9%. This CDR3 is 13 amino acids long. The germline V and J ends were trimmed by 4 bases and 4 bases, with 10 bases remaining between them. The V gene's germline CDR1 is SNHLY and CDR2 FYNNEI. The sequencing input was blood. The TCR was taken from a young woman in good health. V usage is TRBV2 and J usage is TRBJ1-1; D may be TRBD1 (5 bases). The CDR3 region is CASSVGGGTEAFF. The CDR3 nucleotides are TGTGCCAGCAGTGTCGGGGGGGGCACTGAAGCTTTCTTT. Filled out from reference TRBV2 and TRBJ1-1, the complete variable domain reads EPEVTQTPSHQVTQMGQEVILRCVPISNHLYFYWYRQILGQKVEFLVSFYNNEISEKSEIFDDQFSVERPDGSNFTLKIRSTKLEDSAMYFCASSVGGGTEAFFGQGTRLTVV.